These 17 T cell receptor beta chains share one sample of origin, sequenced in a study of blood T cell repertoires in COVID-19. The data were produced by immunoSEQ multiplex PCR, yet TCRdb's version contains in-frame clones alone and is incomplete. Among approximately 150,000 clones listed, over 65% were seen once. Sequencing was done on a sample of peripheral blood. These receptor sequences come from a man in his 70s with acute or convalescent COVID-19.

The chain carries TRBV7-3 and TRBJ2-3; TRBD1 agrees at 8 bases. V dropped 4 bases and J dropped 0; count of bases not matched to a gene: 3. Germline V gene lookup returns CDR1 SGHTA and CDR2 FQGTGA. This CDR3 comprises 15 residues. CDR3 DNA: TGTGCCAGCAGCTCACAGGGGGGTAGCACAGATACGCAGTATTTT. As protein: CASSSQGGSTDTQYF.

This chain links TRBV10-3 with TRBJ2-1; 9 nucleotides match TRBD2. The CDR3 length is 15 residues. The V gene end was trimmed by 1 base and the J gene end by 5 bases; junction bases not matched to a gene: 3. From germline, CDR1 is ENHRY and CDR2 SYGVKD. DNA of the CDR3: TGTGCCATCAGTGAGTTAGCGGGGGCCAACAATGAGCAGTTCTTC. This translates into CAISELAGANNEQFF.

The chain carries TRBV5-5 and TRBJ1-4; 9 bases are shared with TRBD1. V dropped 4 bases and J dropped 7; count of bases not matched to a gene: 8. This CDR3 is 15 amino acids long. From germline, CDR1 is SGHKS and CDR2 YYEKEE (reference sequence). The CDR3 loop is CASSTLQGAGEKLFF. The CDR3 nucleotides are TGTGCCAGCAGCACTTTACAGGGGGCGGGTGAAAAACTGTTTTTT.

The CDR3 spells CASSTPGYTEAFF. DNA of the CDR3: TGTGCCAGCAGCACCCCAGGGTACACTGAAGCTTTCTTT. The chain links TRBV5-4 to TRBJ1-1; maybe TRBD1 (5 bases). This CDR3 contains 13 residues. Germline V gives CDR1 SGHNT, CDR2 YYREEE (reference sequence). The V end was cut by 4 bases, the J end by 3 bases, with 10 bases between.

V usage is TRBV19 and J usage is TRBJ1-1; the match to TRBD1 covers 8 bases. The length of the CDR3 is 14 residues. With V trimmed by 5 bases and J by 6 bases, 8 bases remained unmatched. Germline V gives CDR1 LNHDA, CDR2 SQIVND (reference sequence). This CDR3 is CASSPGQGWAEAFF. In DNA, the CDR3 is TGTGCCAGTAGTCCCGGACAGGGTTGGGCTGAAGCTTTCTTT.

This chain uses TRBV28 with TRBJ1-5, with a weak D call TRBD1 (5 bases). The germline gives CDR1 MDHEN, CDR2 SYDVKM. This CDR3 spans 15 amino acids. The V end was cut by 6 bases, the J end by 6 bases, with 18 bases between. CDR3 DNA sequence: TGTGCCAGCAGCTCACCCGGGAGACAGATTCAGCCCCAGCATTTT. Translation: CASSSPGRQIQPQHF.

This clone came up once. The chain combines TRBV6-4 with TRBJ1-3; 7 positions agree with TRBD1. V dropped 2 bases and J dropped 0; count of bases not matched to a gene: 4. The CDR3 totals 16 residues. CDR1 is MRHNA, CDR2 SNTAGT, per germline. The CDR3 loop is CASSDGQAGSGNTIYF. CDR3 in DNA: TGTGCCAGCAGTGACGGACAGGCAGGCTCTGGAAACACCATATATTTT.

The genes are TRBV4-2 and TRBJ2-7, with 11 bases lining up with TRBD2. The V segment lost 0 bases and the J segment 6 bases; nucleotides outside the gene matches: 4. Germline values: CDR1 LGHNA, CDR2 YNFKEQ. This CDR3 comprises 15 residues. Written as DNA, the CDR3 is TGTGCCAGCAGCCAAGAAACTAGCGGGAGACGCGAGCAGTACTTC. It encodes CASSQETSGRREQYF.

The V and J genes are TRBV18 and TRBJ1-3, with a weak D call TRBD1 (5 bases). The CDR3 extends over 16 amino acids. V lost 0 bases to trimming and J lost 0 bases, with 9 bases between them. CDR1 is KGHSH, CDR2 LQKENI, per germline. CDR3 loop: CASSPPQAPSGNTIYF. For the CDR3, the DNA is TGTGCCAGCTCACCACCACAGGCCCCCTCTGGAAACACCATATATTTT.

This clone was seen more than once but under ten times. The gene calls are TRBV15 and TRBJ2-3; 14 bases fit TRBD2. Germline CDR1 reads LNHNV; CDR2 reads YYDKDF (reference sequence). The V gene end was trimmed by 4 bases and the J gene end by 3 bases; junction bases not matched to a gene: 3. This CDR3 has 16 residues. In DNA, the CDR3 is TGTGCCACCAGCATACGACTAGCGGGGGGGACAGATACGCAGTATTTT. Its protein product is CATSIRLAGGTDTQYF.

The rearrangement uses TRBV28 and TRBJ2-4, with TRBD1 as a possible D gene (5 bases). Germline assignment: CDR1 MDHEN and CDR2 SYDVKM. This CDR3 comprises 17 residues. V gave up 1 base and J gave up 0 bases, with 13 bases separating them. In DNA form, the CDR3 reads TGTGCCAGCAGTTTATACGACAGTTCTTTAGCCAAAAACATTCAGTACTTC. Its translation is CASSLYDSSLAKNIQYF.

The chain couples TRBV14 to TRBJ2-3, with D perhaps TRBD2 (6 bases). In germline, CDR1 is SGHDN, CDR2 FVKESK. This CDR3 has 17 residues. Between the trimmed V and J ends, which lost 2 bases and 4 bases, there was a span of 19 bases. The chain's CDR3 is CASSQPPQRGYPDTQYF. Here the CDR3 DNA reads TGTGCCAGCAGCCAACCGCCTCAACGGGGGTACCCAGATACGCAGTATTTT.

The chain uses TRBV6-5 and TRBJ2-2, with 7 bases that match TRBD2. Germline CDR1 reads MNHEY; CDR2 reads SVGAGI. V dropped 6 bases and J dropped 1; count of bases not matched to a gene: 2. CDR3 length: 14 residues. The CDR3 loop is CASRERENTGELFF. Written as DNA, the CDR3 is TGTGCCAGCAGAGAGCGGGAGAACACCGGGGAGCTGTTTTTT.

This clone was found a few times. This sequence joins TRBV7-9 and TRBJ2-3, with 10 bases aligning to TRBD1. This CDR3 spans 14 amino acids. The V gene end was trimmed by 4 bases and the J gene end by 4 bases; junction bases not matched to a gene: 2. The germline V gene has CDR1 SEHNR and CDR2 FQNEAQ (reference sequence). This chain's CDR3 is CASSSDRGPDTQYF. The CDR3 DNA reads TGTGCCAGCAGCTCTGACAGGGGGCCAGATACGCAGTATTTT.

The V gene is TRBV12-3 or TRBV12-4, the J gene TRBJ1-1; possible D gene TRBD1, 5 bases. V lost 3 bases, J lost 1 base, and 6 bases lay in between. This CDR3 region has 13 residues. This CDR3 reads CASSFQGNTEAFF. CDR3 coding DNA: TGTGCCAGCAGTTTTCAGGGGAACACTGAAGCTTTCTTT.

The chain has TRBV27 and TRBJ1-2; TRBD1 aligns across 10 bases. The CDR3 covers 14 residues. J was trimmed by 5 bases and V by 5 bases; bases with no gene match: 5. CDR1 is MNHEY, CDR2 SMNVEV, per germline (reference sequence). The CDR3 loop reads CASSPTGGRYGYTF. CDR3 bases: TGTGCCAGCAGTCCGACAGGGGGCAGATATGGCTACACCTTC.

This clone was observed once. The J gene is TRBJ1-1, the V gene TRBV27; TRBD1 aligns across 8 bases. Unmatched junction bases numbered 9, after V lost 5 bases and J lost 1 base. Germline V gives CDR1 MNHEY, CDR2 SMNVEV (reference sequence). The CDR3 consists of 16 residues. CDR3 sequence reads: CASSAQGATPNTEAFF. CDR3 DNA: TGTGCCAGCAGTGCCCAGGGGGCGACCCCGAACACTGAAGCTTTCTTT.